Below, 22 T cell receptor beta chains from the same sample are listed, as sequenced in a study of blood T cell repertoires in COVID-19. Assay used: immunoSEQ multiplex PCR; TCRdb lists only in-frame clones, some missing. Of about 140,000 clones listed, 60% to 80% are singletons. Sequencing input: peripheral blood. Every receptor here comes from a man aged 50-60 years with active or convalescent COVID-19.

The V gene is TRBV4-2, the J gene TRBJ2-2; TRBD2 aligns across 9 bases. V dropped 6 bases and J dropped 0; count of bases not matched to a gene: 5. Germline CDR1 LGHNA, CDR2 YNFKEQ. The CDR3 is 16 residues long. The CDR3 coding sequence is TGTGCCAGCAGGGAGGCTAGCGGGGCGAACACCGGGGAGCTGTTTTTT. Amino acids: CASREASGANTGELFF.

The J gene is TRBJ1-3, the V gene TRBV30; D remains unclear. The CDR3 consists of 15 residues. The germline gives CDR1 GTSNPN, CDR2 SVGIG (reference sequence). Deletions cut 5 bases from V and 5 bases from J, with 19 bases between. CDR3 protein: CAWGNLWRERNTIYF. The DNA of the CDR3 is TGTGCCTGGGGCAACCTCTGGCGGGAACGAAACACCATATATTTT. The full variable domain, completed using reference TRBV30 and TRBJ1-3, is SQTIHQWPATLVQPVGSPLSLECTVEGTSNPNLYWYRQAAGRGLQLLFYSVGIGQISSEVPQNLSASRPQDRQFILSSKKLLLSDSGFYLCAWGNLWRERNTIYFGEGSWLTVV.

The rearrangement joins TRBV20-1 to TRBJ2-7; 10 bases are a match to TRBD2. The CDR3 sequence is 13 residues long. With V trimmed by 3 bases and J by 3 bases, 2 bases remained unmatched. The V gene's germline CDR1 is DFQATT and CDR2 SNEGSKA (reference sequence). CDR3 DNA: TGCAGTGCTAGTAGGACTAGCGGCTACGAGCAGTACTTC. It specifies CSASRTSGYEQYF.

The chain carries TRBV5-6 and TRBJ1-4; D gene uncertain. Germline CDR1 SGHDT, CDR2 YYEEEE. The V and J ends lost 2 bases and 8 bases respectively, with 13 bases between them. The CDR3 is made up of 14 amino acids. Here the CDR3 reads CASSLSQVEEKLFF. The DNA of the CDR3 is TGTGCCAGCAGCTTATCCCAGGTCGAAGAAAAACTGTTTTTT.

The CDR3 loop is CASSSRQGNIHF. The CDR3 DNA is TGTGCCAGCAGCTCCCGACAGGGAAATATCCATTTT. The chain uses TRBV6-5 and TRBJ1-5, with 7 positions matching TRBD1. Germline trimming cut 6 bases from V and 16 bases from J; bases unmatched to any gene: 12. The CDR3 is 12 amino acids. Germline V gene data show CDR1 as MNHEY and CDR2 as SVGAGI.

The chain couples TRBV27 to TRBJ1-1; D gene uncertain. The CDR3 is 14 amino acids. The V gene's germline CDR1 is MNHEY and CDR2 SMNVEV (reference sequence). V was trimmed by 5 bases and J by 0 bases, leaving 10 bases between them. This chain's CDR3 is CASSPQTMNTEAFF. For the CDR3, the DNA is TGTGCCAGCAGTCCGCAGACAATGAACACTGAAGCTTTCTTT.

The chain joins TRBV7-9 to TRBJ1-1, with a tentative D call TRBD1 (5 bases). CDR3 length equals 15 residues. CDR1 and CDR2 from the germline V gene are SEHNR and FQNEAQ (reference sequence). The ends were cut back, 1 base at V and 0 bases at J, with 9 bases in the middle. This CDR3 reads CASSLGRGLNTEAFF. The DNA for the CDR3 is TGTGCCAGCAGCTTAGGAAGGGGCCTGAACACTGAAGCTTTCTTT. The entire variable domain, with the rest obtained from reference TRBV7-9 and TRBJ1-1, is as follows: DTGVSQNPRHKITKRGQNVTFRCDPISEHNRLYWYRQTLGQGPEFLTYFQNEAQLEKSRLLSDRFSAERPKGSFSTLEIQRTEQGDSAMYLCASSLGRGLNTEAFFGQGTRLTVV.

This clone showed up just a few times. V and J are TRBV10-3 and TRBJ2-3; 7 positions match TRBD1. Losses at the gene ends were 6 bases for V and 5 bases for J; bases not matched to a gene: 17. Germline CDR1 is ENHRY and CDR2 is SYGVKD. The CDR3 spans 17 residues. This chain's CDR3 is CAISDLDRERLIDTQYF. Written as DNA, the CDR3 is TGTGCCATCAGCGATCTCGACAGGGAAAGGTTAATAGATACGCAGTATTTT.

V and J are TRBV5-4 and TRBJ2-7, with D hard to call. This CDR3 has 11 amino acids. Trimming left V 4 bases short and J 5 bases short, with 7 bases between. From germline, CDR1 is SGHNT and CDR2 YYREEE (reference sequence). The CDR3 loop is CASSQQHEQYF. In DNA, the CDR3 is TGTGCCAGCAGCCAACAGCACGAGCAGTACTTC.

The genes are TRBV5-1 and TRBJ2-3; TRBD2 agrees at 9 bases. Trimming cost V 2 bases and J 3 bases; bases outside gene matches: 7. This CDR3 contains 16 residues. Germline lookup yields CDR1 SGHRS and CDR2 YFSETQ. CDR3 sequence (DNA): TGCGCCAGCAGCTTAAGGATAGCGGGAGAAACAGATACGCAGTATTTT. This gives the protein CASSLRIAGETDTQYF.

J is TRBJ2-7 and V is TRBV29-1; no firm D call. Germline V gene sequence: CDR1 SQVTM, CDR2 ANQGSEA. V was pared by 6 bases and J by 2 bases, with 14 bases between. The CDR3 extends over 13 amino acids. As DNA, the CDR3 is TGCAGCGTGCTTATACCAGGCCCCTACGAGCAGTACTTC. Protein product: CSVLIPGPYEQYF.

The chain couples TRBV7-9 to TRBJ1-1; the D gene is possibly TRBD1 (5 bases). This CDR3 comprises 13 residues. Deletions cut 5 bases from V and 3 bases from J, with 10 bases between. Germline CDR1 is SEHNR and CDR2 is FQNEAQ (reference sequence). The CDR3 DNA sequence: TGTGCCAGCAGCCCTCGGGGGTACACTGAAGCTTTCTTT. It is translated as CASSPRGYTEAFF.

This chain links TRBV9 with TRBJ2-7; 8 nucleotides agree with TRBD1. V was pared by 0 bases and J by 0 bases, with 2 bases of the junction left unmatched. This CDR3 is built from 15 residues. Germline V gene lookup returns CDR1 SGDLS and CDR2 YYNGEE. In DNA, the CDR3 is TGTGCCAGCAGCGTAGGACAGGGGATCTCCTACGAGCAGTACTTC. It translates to CASSVGQGISYEQYF.

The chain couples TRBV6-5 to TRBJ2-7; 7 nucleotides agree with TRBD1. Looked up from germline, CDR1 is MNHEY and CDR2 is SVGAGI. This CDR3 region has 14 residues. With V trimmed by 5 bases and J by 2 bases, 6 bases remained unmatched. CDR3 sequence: CASSLNRGPYEQYF. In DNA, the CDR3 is TGTGCCAGCAGTCTGAACAGGGGACCCTACGAGCAGTACTTC.

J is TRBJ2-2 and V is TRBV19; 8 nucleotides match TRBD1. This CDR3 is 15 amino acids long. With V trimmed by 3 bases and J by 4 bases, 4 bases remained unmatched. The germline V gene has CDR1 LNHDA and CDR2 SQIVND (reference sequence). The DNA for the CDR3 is TGTGCCAGTAGTATTCAGGGGGCCGGCACCGGGGAGCTGTTTTTT. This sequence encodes CASSIQGAGTGELFF.

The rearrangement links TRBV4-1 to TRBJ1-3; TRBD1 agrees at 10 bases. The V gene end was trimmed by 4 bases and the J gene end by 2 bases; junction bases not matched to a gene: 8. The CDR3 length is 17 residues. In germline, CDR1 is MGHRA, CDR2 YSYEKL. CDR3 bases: TGCGCCAGCAGCCGTCTCCCGGGACAGGGGACTGGAAACACCATATATTTT. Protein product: CASSRLPGQGTGNTIYF.

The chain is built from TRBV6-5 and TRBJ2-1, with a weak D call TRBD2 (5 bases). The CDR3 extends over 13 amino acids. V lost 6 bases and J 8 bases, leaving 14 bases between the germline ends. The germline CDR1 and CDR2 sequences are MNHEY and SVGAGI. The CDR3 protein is CASSVGRADEQFF. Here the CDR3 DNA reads TGTGCCAGCAGCGTAGGTCGAGCGGATGAGCAGTTCTTC.

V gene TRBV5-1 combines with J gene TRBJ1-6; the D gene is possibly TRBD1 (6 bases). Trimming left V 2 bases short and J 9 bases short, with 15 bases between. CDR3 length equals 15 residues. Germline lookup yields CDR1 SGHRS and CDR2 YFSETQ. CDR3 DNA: TGCGCCAGCAGCTTAGGGACATCCTTCATTTCACCCCTCCACTTT. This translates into CASSLGTSFISPLHF.

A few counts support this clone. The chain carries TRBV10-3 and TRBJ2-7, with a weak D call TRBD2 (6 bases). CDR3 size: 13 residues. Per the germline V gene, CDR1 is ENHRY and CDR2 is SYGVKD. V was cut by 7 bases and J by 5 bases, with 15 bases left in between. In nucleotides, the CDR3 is TGTGCCATCACGGGGGTACCTTCCCACGAGCAGTACTTC. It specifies CAITGVPSHEQYF.

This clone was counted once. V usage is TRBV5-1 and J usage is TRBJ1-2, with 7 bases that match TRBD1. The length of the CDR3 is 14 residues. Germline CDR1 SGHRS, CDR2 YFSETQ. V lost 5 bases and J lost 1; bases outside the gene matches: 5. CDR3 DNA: TGCGCCAGCAGATACCAGGGGGATAACTATGGCTACACCTTC. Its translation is CASRYQGDNYGYTF.

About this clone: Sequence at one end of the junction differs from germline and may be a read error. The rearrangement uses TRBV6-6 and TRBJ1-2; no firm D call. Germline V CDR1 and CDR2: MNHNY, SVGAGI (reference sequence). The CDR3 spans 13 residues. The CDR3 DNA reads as TGTGCCAGCAGTTATTACGACGGGAATGGGTACACCTTC. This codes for CASSYYDGNGYTF.

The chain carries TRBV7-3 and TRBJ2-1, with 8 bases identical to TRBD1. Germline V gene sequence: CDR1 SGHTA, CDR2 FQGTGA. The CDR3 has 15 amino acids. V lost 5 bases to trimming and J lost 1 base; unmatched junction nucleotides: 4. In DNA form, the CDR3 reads TGTGCCAGCAGCGTGACAGGGGCATCCTACAATGAGCAGTTCTTC. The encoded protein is CASSVTGASYNEQFF. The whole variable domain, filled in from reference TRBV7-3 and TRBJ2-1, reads GAGVSQTPSNKVTEKGKYVELRCDPISGHTALYWYRQSLGQGPEFLIYFQGTGAADDSGLPNDRFFAVRPEGSVSTLKIQRTERGDSAVYLCASSVTGASYNEQFFGPGTRLTVL.